Following are 15 T cell receptor beta chains from one sample sequenced in a study of CD8 T cell repertoires and HIV-1 epitope variants. Data came from immunoSEQ multiplex PCR; TCRdb stores just in-frame clones and leaves some out. Among fewer than 4,500 clones listed, approximately 70% were seen once. Antigen specificity for these receptors is unknown. The specimen was cultured CD8+ T cells derived from PBMCs. The receptors were sampled from a male donor with HIV.

As to this clone: The identical CDR3 is also encoded by other nucleotide sequences in the sample. This chain uses TRBV18 with TRBJ2-7, with D perhaps TRBD2 (5 bases). The CDR3 is 14 amino acids. V was cut by 3 bases and J by 5 bases, with 14 bases left in between. The germline gives CDR1 KGHSH, CDR2 LQKENI. CDR3 coding DNA: TGTGCCAGCTCACCCCAGACGGGGAAAGACGAGCAGTACTTC. Its protein is CASSPQTGKDEQYF.

This clone was seen once. The chain has TRBV9 and TRBJ2-3, with unresolved D. With 4 bases removed from V and 2 bases from J, the gap between germline ends came to 8 bases. CDR3 length: 13 residues. Germline assignment: CDR1 SGDLS and CDR2 YYNGEE. The CDR3 reads CASSPPNTDTQYF. CDR3 nucleotides: TGTGCCAGCAGCCCTCCAAACACAGATACGCAGTATTTT. The full variable domain, its missing parts supplied by reference TRBV9 and TRBJ2-3, is DSGVTQTPKHLITATGQRVTLRCSPRSGDLSVYWYQQSLDQGLQFLIQYYNGEERAKGNILERFSAQQFPDLHSELNLSSLELGDSALYFCASSPPNTDTQYFGPGTRLTVL.

The V call is TRBV7-9, the J call TRBJ2-7; 7 nucleotides agree with TRBD1. V lost 4 bases, J lost 3 bases, and 9 bases stayed unmatched. Germline CDR1 and CDR2: SEHNR and FQNEAQ (reference sequence). The CDR3 has 15 residues. This CDR3 reads CASSSLTGPLYEQYF. CDR3 nucleotides: TGTGCCAGCAGCTCTTTGACAGGGCCTCTCTACGAGCAGTACTTC.

The rearrangement joins TRBV6-1 to TRBJ1-6, with 9 positions matching TRBD1. This CDR3 has 15 amino acids. Germline CDR1 MNHNS, CDR2 SASEGT. V was clipped by 5 bases and J by 5 bases; unmatched bases: 4. As DNA, the CDR3 is TGTGCCAGCAGTACCTGGACAGGGGATAATTCACCCCTCCACTTT. Translated, it gives CASSTWTGDNSPLHF.

This clone has only a few counts. V gene TRBV28 combines with J gene TRBJ1-1, with 8 bases that match TRBD1. The CDR3 runs 12 residues. Per germline, CDR1 MDHEN and CDR2 SYDVKM. V lost 6 bases, J lost 4 bases, and 1 base stayed unmatched. The CDR3 here is CASSTGGTEAFF. For the CDR3, the DNA is TGTGCCAGCAGCACAGGGGGCACTGAAGCTTTCTTT.

The chain has TRBV28 and TRBJ1-3; possible D gene TRBD1, 6 bases. The V and J ends lost 6 bases and 4 bases respectively, with 19 bases between them. Germline V lookup: CDR1 MDHEN, CDR2 SYDVKM. The length of the CDR3 is 16 residues. The CDR3 bases are TGTGCCAGCAGGGGACCCGGACAGTTGTCAGGAAACACCATATATTTT. Encoded protein: CASRGPGQLSGNTIYF.

The rearrangement joins TRBV27 to TRBJ2-7, with TRBD2 identical over 9 bases. Per the germline V gene, CDR1 is MNHEY and CDR2 is SMNVEV (reference sequence). This CDR3 region has 15 residues. J was trimmed by 2 bases and V by 3 bases; bases with no gene match: 5. The CDR3 sequence is CASSFQAGGTYEQYF. The CDR3 DNA reads TGTGCCAGCAGTTTTCAGGCGGGAGGGACCTACGAGCAGTACTTC.

This clone was seen only a few times. The chain joins TRBV4-3 to TRBJ1-2; perhaps TRBD1 as D (5 bases). Germline V gene data show CDR1 as LGHNA and CDR2 as YSLEER. V lost 4 bases and J 9 bases, leaving 21 bases between the germline ends. The CDR3 is made up of 15 amino acids. The CDR3 is CASSRLPAQGLSYTF. CDR3 nucleotide sequence: TGCGCCAGCAGCCGACTACCGGCCCAGGGACTAAGCTACACCTTC.

This chain connects TRBV4-3 to TRBJ1-4; D uncertain. Trimming cost V 0 bases and J 4 bases, with 18 bases left between them. The CDR3 sequence is 18 residues long. Germline V gene data show CDR1 as LGHNA and CDR2 as YSLEER. The CDR3 coding sequence is TGCGCCAGCAGCCAAGAACAGACGTTTGGATCTGTTAATGAAAAACTGTTTTTT. It translates to CASSQEQTFGSVNEKLFF.

This sequence joins TRBV28 and TRBJ1-1; D is undetermined. Trimming took 1 base from V and 3 from J, leaving 12 bases between them. This CDR3 comprises 15 residues. Germline V gene lookup returns CDR1 MDHEN and CDR2 SYDVKM. The CDR3: CASSLSLGMDTEAFF. In nucleotides, the CDR3 is TGTGCCAGCAGTTTATCCTTGGGGATGGACACTGAAGCTTTCTTT.

V is TRBV6-5 and J is TRBJ2-1; 8 bases are a match to TRBD1. CDR3 length equals 15 residues. Germline V gives CDR1 MNHEY, CDR2 SVGAGI. V dropped 0 bases and J dropped 3; count of bases not matched to a gene: 1. CDR3 in DNA: TGTGCCAGCAGTTACTCGACAGGGGTCTACAATGAGCAGTTCTTC. Translation gives CASSYSTGVYNEQFF.

This clone appeared a few times. CDR3 sequence: CASSSGYEQYF. In DNA, the CDR3 is TGTGCCAGCAGCTCGGGGTACGAGCAGTACTTC. V usage is TRBV5-6 and J usage is TRBJ2-7; possibly TRBD2 for D (5 bases). Germline CDR1 reads SGHDT; CDR2 reads YYEEEE. The V gene lost 3 bases and the J gene lost 4 bases, with 5 bases spanning the gap. The CDR3 spans 11 residues.

CDR3 residues: CASSLETGTPGELFF. The CDR3 nucleotides read TGTGCCAGCAGCTTAGAGACAGGAACCCCCGGGGAGCTGTTTTTT. The V call is TRBV7-9, the J call TRBJ2-2, with D perhaps matching TRBD1 (6 bases). The CDR3 loop spans 15 amino acids. Per germline, CDR1 SEHNR and CDR2 FQNEAQ (reference sequence). V was pared by 1 base and J by 6 bases, with 12 bases between.

J is TRBJ2-5 and V is TRBV5-1; possible D gene TRBD1, 6 bases. The J call may be mistaken, given a closer DNA end match to TRBJ2-7. CDR1 SGHRS and CDR2 YFSETQ come from the germline V gene. The CDR3 is made up of 17 amino acids. CDR3 nucleotides: TGCGCCAGCAGCTTGGTCAACAGGGATAGTGGAAGCTACGAGCAGTACTTC. Translated, it gives CASSLVNRDSGSYEQYF.

This chain joins TRBV5-1 and TRBJ2-1; 9 nucleotides align to TRBD2. Germline CDR1 reads SGHRS; CDR2 reads YFSETQ. After removal of 0 bases from V and 4 bases from J, the junction contained 14 bases not matched to a gene. The CDR3 is 19 amino acids. CDR3 in DNA: TGCGCCAGCAGCTTGGACCAGGGGCGGCTAGCGGGGCAATACAATGAGCAGTTCTTC. As protein: CASSLDQGRLAGQYNEQFF.